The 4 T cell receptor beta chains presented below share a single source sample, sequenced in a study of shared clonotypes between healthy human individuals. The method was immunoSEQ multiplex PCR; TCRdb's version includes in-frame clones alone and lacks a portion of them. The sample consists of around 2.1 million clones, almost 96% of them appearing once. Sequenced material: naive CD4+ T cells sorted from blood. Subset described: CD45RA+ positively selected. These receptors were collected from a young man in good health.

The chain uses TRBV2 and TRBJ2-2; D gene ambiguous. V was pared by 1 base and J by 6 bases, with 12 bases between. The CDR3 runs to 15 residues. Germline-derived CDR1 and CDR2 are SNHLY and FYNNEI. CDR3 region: CASSEERRVAGELFF. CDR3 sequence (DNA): TGTGCCAGCAGTGAAGAGCGACGGGTAGCCGGGGAGCTGTTTTTT. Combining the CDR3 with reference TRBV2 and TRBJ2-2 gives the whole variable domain EPEVTQTPSHQVTQMGQEVILRCVPISNHLYFYWYRQILGQKVEFLVSFYNNEISEKSEIFDDQFSVERPDGSNFTLKIRSTKLEDSAMYFCASSEERRVAGELFFGEGSRLTVL.

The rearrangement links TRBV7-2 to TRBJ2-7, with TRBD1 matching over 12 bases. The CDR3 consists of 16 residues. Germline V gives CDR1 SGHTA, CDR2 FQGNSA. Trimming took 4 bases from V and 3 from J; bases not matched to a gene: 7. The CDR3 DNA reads TGTGCCAGCAGCTCTCCCCGGGACAGGGGGCTCTACGAGCAGTACTTC. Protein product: CASSSPRDRGLYEQYF.

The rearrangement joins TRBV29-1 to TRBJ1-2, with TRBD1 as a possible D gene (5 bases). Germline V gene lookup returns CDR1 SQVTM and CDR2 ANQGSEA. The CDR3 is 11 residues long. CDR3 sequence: CISEGVDGYTF. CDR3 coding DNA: TGCATTTCCGAAGGGGTCGACGGCTACACCTTC.

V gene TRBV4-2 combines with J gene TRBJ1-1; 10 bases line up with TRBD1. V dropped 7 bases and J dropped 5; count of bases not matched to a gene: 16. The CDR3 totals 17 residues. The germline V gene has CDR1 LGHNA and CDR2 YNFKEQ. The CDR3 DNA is TGTGCCAGCACCTTCGGGGGAACCGGGACAGGGGCAACTGAAGCTTTCTTT. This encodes CASTFGGTGTGATEAFF.